This TCR beta chain comes out of a study of T cells after yellow fever vaccination. Details on this clonotype: Its antigen is as yet unknown.

A process of 5'RACE template switching, which added a universal primer site and UMIs, was used to make TCR cDNA. TCRdb passed the 5' RACE reads through MiXCR, listing each CDR3 protein once. This sample has roughly 500,000 distinct CDR3 sequences; 15% to 20% occur once, and the top ten carry approximately 14%. Losses at the gene ends were 6 bases for V and 1 base for J; bases not matched to a gene: 8. Germline lookup yields CDR1 LNHDA and CDR2 SQIVND (reference sequence). The CDR3 totals 16 residues. Study outcomes and limitations: In post-booster samples, most primary-vaccination clones reappeared (about 95% CD4, 75% to 90% CD8). A small share of clonotypes appeared in both CD4 and CD8 compartments. The study found a weaker secondary response that peaked faster, day 5 versus 15.

This chain links TRBV19 with TRBJ2-3; 9 bases agree with TRBD2. This TCR came from a man aged 25-45 years who received the YFV17D yellow fever vaccine. This sample comprised PBMCs, obtained 15 days after the yellow fever booster vaccination. The CDR3: CASRRIAGARTDTQYF. CDR3 nucleotides: TGTGCCAGTAGACGAATAGCGGGAGCCCGCACAGATACGCAGTATTTT.